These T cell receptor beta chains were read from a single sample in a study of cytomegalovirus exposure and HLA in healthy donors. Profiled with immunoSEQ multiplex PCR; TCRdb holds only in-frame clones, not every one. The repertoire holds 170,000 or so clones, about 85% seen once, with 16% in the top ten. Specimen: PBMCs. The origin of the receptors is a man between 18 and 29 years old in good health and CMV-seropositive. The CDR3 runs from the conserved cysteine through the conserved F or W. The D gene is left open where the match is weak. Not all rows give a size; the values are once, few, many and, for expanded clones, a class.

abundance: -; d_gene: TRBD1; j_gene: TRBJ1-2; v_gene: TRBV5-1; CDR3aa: CASSDRQGADYGYTF; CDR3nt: TGCGCCAGCAGCGACAGACAGGGGGCGGACTATGGCTACACCTTC
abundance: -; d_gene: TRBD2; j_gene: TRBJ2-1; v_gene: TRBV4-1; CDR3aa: CASSQGLAGGSSSYNEQFF; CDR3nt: TGCGCCAGCAGCCAAGGACTAGCGGGGGGGTCAAGCTCCTACAATGAGCAGTTCTTC
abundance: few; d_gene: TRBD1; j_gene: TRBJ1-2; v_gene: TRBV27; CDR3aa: CASSYGQGAGYTF; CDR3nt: TGTGCCAGCAGTTATGGACAGGGGGCAGGCTACACCTTC
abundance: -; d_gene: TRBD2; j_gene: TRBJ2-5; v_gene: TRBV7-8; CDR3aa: CASSLGAGGGPRETQYF; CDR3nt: TGTGCCAGCAGCTTAGGAGCAGGCGGGGGGCCCCGGGAGACCCAGTACTTC
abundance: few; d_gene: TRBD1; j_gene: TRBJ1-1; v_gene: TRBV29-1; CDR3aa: CSVGGTGHTEAFF; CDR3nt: TGCAGCGTTGGCGGGACAGGGCACACTGAAGCTTTCTTT
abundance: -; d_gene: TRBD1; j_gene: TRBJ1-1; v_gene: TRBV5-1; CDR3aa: CASSSRQGGSTEAFF; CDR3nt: TGCGCCAGCAGCTCCAGACAGGGAGGCAGCACTGAAGCTTTCTTT
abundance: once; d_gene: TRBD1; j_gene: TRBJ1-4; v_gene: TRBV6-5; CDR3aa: CASSALTGEGEKLFF; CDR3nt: TGTGCCAGCAGTGCCCTGACAGGGGAGGGTGAAAAACTGTTTTTT
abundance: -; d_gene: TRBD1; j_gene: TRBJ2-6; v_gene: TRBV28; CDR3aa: CASSLTGGSGANVLTF; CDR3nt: TGTGCCAGCAGTTTGACAGGGGGTTCTGGGGCCAACGTCCTGACTTTC
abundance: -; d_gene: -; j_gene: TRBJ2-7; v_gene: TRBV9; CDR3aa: CASSVAAGLNYEQYF; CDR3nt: TGTGCCAGCAGCGTAGCGGCGGGCCTTAATTACGAGCAGTACTTC
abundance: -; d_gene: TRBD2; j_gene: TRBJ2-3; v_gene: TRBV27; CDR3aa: CASKGLAGVDTQYF; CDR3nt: TGTGCCAGCAAGGGACTAGCGGGAGTCGATACGCAGTATTTT
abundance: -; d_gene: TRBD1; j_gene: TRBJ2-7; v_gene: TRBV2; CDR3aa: CASSSGQGYEQYF; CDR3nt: TGTGCCAGCAGTTCCGGACAGGGGTACGAGCAGTACTTC
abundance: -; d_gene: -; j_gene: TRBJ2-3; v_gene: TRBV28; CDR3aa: CASSSRWDTQYF; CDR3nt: TGTGCCAGCAGTTCTCGGTGGGATACGCAGTATTTT
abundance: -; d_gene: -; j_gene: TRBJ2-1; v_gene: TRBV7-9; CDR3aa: CASSGVHLPLQQFF; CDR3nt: TGTGCCAGCAGCGGAGTTCACCTTCCCCTCCAGCAGTTCTTC
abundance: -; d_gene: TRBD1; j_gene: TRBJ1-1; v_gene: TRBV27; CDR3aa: CASSPMTGRNTEAFF; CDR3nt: TGTGCCAGCAGCCCCATGACAGGGAGGAACACTGAAGCTTTCTTT
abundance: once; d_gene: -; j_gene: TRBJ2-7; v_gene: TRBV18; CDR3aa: CAGEDGTPYEQYF; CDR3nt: TGTGCCGGGGAGGACGGGACCCCCTACGAGCAGTACTTC
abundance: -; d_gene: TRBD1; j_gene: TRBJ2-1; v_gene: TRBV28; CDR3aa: CASTRGTLANEQFF; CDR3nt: TGTGCCAGCACCAGGGGGACGCTGGCCAATGAGCAGTTCTTC
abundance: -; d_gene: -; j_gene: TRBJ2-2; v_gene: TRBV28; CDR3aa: CASSLWGQGGTGELFF; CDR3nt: TGTGCCAGCAGTTTATGGGGGCAGGGCGGCACCGGGGAGCTGTTTTTT
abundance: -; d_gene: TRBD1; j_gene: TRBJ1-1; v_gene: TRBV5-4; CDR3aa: CASSPDLGQGYTEAFF; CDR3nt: TGTGCCAGCAGCCCGGACCTTGGACAGGGATACACTGAAGCTTTCTTT
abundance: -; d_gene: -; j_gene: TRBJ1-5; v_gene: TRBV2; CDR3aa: CASSVHRAINQPQHF; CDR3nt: TGTGCCAGCAGTGTCCACAGGGCGATAAATCAGCCCCAGCATTTT
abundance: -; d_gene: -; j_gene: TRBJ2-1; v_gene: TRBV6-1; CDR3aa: CASSVVTGPWSNEQFF; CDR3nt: TGTGCCAGCAGTGTCGTTACAGGCCCATGGTCGAATGAGCAGTTCTTC
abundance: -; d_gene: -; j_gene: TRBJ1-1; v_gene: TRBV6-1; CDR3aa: CASSELKRPKEAFF; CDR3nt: TGTGCCAGCAGTGAATTAAAGAGGCCCAAAGAAGCTTTCTTT
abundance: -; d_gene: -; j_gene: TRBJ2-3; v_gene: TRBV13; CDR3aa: CASSFLGDTDTQYF; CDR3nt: TGTGCCAGCAGCTTTCTAGGCGACACAGATACGCAGTATTTT
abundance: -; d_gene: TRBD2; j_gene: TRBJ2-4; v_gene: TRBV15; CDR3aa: CATSRERGFFRLAGENIQYF; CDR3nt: TGTGCCACCAGCAGAGAGAGGGGTTTTTTTCGACTAGCGGGGGAAAACATTCAGTACTTC
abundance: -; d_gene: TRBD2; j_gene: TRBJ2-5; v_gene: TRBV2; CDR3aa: CASILAGGLETQYF; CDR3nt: TGTGCCAGCATTCTAGCGGGAGGGCTAGAGACCCAGTACTTC
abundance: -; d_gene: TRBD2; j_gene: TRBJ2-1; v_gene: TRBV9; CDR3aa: CASSVGTSGSPDEQFF; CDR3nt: TGTGCCAGCAGCGTAGGGACTAGCGGGAGTCCGGATGAGCAGTTCTTC
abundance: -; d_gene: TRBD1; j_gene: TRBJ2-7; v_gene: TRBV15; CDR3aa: CATTPDRGPGEQYF; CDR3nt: TGTGCCACCACCCCCGACAGGGGGCCGGGGGAGCAGTACTTC
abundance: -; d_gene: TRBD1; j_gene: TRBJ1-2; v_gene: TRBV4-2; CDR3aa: CASSHTLGDRRTNYGYTF; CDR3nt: TGTGCCAGCAGCCATACCTTAGGGGACAGGCGAACTAACTATGGCTACACCTTC
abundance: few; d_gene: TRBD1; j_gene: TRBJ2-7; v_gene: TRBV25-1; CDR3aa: CASSGGQTVEF; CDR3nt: TGTGCCAGCAGTGGGGGACAGACGGTTGAATTC